This entry describes one T cell receptor beta chain. The sample originates from a study of blood T cell repertoires in COVID-19. On the study more broadly: COVID-19 samples collected from the United States, Italy and Spain covered acute and convalescent phases. Sources were T cells, B-cell-depleted T cells, or PBMCs; the material itself was cDNA or gDNA.

Between the trimmed V and J ends, which lost 9 bases and 3 bases, there was a span of 11 bases. CDR3 length: 13 amino acids. CDR1 and CDR2 (germline): KGHDR, SFDVKD. Per the authors' pipeline: Estimation of nucleated cell counts was performed using reference gene primer amplification. Clones were read by immunoSEQ multiplex PCR, and TCRdb kept only the in-frame ones, dropping some. That table furnishes V, J and clone size, whereas the DNA furnished D and trimming. The sample includes just over 90,000 clones, about 77% of them seen just once. The sequence was collected from a human donor in a cohort sampled during active COVID-19. Sequencing input: peripheral blood. This rearrangement joins TRBV24-1 to TRBJ1-5; D not certain. The CDR3 loop reads CATDWQNNQPQHF. The CDR3 region has the DNA TGTGCCACCGACTGGCAGAACAATCAGCCCCAGCATTTT.